Listed below are T cell receptor beta chains from one sample, sequenced in a study of blood T cells in healthy people across ages. TCRdb itself ran the 5' RACE reads through MiXCR, one entry per CDR3 protein. The data contain 1.2 million to 1.5 million distinct CDR3 sequences, 42% of them singletons. Specimen: blood. Receptor source: a woman younger than 30 in good health. Both conserved end residues are part of each CDR3. D genes are given only for firm matches. The size of a clone is reported for some rows only, either as once, few or many, or as a class for expanded clones.

clone_size	v_call	j_call	d_call	cdr3_nt	cdr3_aa
few	TRBV24-1	TRBJ1-4	TRBD1	TGTGCCACCACCGGACAGGGGAGGAATGAAAAACTGTTTTTT	CATTGQGRNEKLFF
NA	TRBV18	TRBJ1-2	NA	TGTGCCAGCTCACCCGGTGAAAGGGGTCGTGGCTACACCTTC	CASSPGERGRGYTF
NA	TRBV4-2	TRBJ2-3	TRBD1	TGTGCCAGCAGCCCCCAGGGGCGCCCCGGGACAGGGTCAGATACGCAGTATTTT	CASSPQGRPGTGSDTQYF
few	TRBV20-1	TRBJ1-2	TRBD1	TGCAGTGCTAGGGCACAGGGGGCGCTCGGCTACACCTTC	CSARAQGALGYTF
NA	TRBV12-3/TRBV12-4	TRBJ2-7	NA	TGTGCCAGCACTCGTGCCGGAGGAGAAAACGAGCAGTACTTC	CASTRAGGENEQYF
few	TRBV6-5	TRBJ2-3	TRBD2	TGTGCCAGCAGGAGCGGCGGGGGGCAAGATACGCAGTATTTT	CASRSGGGQDTQYF
NA	TRBV28	TRBJ2-5	NA	TGTGCCAGCAGGCGGACAGATTTTCAAGAGACCCAGTACTTC	CASRRTDFQETQYF
few	TRBV5-1	TRBJ1-5	NA	TGCGCCAGCAGCTTGGGGGAGGCGAATCAGCCCCAGCATTTT	CASSLGEANQPQHF
once	TRBV4-1	TRBJ2-7	TRBD1	TGCGCCAGCAGCCAAGCTTCGGACAGGGACGAGCAGTACTTC	CASSQASDRDEQYF
few	TRBV24-1	TRBJ2-7	TRBD1	TGTGCCACCAGTGATAACGACAGGGGAATCGACGAGCAGTACTTC	CATSDNDRGIDEQYF